Each of the 4 T cell receptor beta chains below was sequenced from the same sample in a study of T cell responses to AZD1222 COVID-19 vaccine. Sequencing used immunoSEQ multiplex PCR; TCRdb keeps in-frame clones, though not all of them. This table holds 140,000 to 150,000 clones, about 93% found once. The starting material was peripheral blood, obtained on day 0 of AZD1222 vaccination. The receptors here all came from an adult in good health.

This rearrangement joins TRBV12-3 or TRBV12-4 to TRBJ2-1; no clear D gene. The V gene lost 7 bases and the J gene lost 2 bases, with 6 bases spanning the gap. The CDR3 covers 12 residues. CDR3 sequence: CASKMTYNEQFF. The CDR3 DNA is TGTGCCAGCAAAATGACCTACAATGAGCAGTTCTTC.

The chain combines TRBV2 with TRBJ1-2, with D tentatively TRBD1 (6 bases). Trimming cost V 6 bases and J 7 bases, with 15 bases left between them. Germline lookup yields CDR1 SNHLY and CDR2 FYNNEI. The CDR3 runs 13 residues. The CDR3 bases are TGTGCCAGCAGACTAGAACAGGGTTCTGGCTACACCTTC. Translated, it gives CASRLEQGSGYTF.

The chain recombines TRBV6-6 with TRBJ2-7, with D hard to call. The V end lost 2 bases, the J end lost 4 bases, and 12 bases lay between the germline ends. CDR1 is MNHNY, CDR2 SVGAGI, per germline (reference sequence). This CDR3 has 14 amino acids. The CDR3 reads CASSYPGPLYEQYF. CDR3 coding DNA: TGTGCCAGCAGTTACCCAGGCCCATTATACGAGCAGTACTTC.

Comment on this clone: One end of the junction does not line up with germline, which may come from a read error. Other DNA sequences from this sample encode an identical CDR3 as well. The gene calls are TRBV7-9 and TRBJ2-7; 11 bases agree with TRBD2. Germline CDR1 is SEHNR and CDR2 is FQNEAQ (reference sequence). The CDR3 consists of 15 residues. The DNA of the CDR3 is TGTGCTAGCAGCTTAGAGACTAGCGGGGTGTACGAGCAGTACTTC. Its protein product is CASSLETSGVYEQYF.